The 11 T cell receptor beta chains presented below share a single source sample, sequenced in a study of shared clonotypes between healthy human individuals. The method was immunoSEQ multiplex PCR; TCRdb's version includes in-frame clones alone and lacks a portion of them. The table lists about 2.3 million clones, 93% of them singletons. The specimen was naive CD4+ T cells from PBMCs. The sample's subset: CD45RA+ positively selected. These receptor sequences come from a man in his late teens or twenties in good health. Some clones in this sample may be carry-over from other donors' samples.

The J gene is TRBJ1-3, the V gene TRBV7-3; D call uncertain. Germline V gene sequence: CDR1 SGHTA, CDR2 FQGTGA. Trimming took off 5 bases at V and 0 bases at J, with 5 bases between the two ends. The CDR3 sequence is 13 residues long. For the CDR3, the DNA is TGTGCCAGCAGCCCATTCTCTGGAAACACCATATATTTT. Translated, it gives CASSPFSGNTIYF.

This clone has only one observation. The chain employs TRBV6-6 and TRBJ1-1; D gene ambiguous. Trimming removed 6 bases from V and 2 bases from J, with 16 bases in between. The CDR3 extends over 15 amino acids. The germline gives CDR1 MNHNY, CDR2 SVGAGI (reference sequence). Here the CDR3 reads CASRPGPTPNTEAFF. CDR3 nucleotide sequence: TGTGCCAGCAGACCCGGCCCGACACCAAACACTGAAGCTTTCTTT.

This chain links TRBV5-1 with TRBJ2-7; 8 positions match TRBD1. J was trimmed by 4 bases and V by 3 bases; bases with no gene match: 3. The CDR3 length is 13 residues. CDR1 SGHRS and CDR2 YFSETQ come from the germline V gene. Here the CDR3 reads CASSSGQVYEQYF. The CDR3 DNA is TGCGCCAGCAGCTCGGGACAGGTGTACGAGCAGTACTTC.

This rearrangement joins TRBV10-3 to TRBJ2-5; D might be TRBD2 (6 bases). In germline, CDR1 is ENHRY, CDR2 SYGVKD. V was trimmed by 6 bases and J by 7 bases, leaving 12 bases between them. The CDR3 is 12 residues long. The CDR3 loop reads CAISGSAGTQYF. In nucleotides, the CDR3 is TGTGCCATCAGCGGGAGCGCTGGGACCCAGTACTTC.

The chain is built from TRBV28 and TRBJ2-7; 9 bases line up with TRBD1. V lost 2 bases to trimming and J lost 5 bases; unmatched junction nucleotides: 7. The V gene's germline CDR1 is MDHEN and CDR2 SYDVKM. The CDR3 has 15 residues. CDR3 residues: CASSLRDRDFHEQYF. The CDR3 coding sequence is TGTGCCAGCAGTTTAAGGGACAGGGATTTCCACGAGCAGTACTTC.

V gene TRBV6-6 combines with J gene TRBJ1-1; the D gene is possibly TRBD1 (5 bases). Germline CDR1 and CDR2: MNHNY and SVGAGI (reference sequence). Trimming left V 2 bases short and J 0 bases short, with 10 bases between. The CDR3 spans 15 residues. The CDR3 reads CASSYGGAMNTEAFF. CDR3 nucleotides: TGTGCCAGCAGTTACGGCGGGGCGATGAACACTGAAGCTTTCTTT.

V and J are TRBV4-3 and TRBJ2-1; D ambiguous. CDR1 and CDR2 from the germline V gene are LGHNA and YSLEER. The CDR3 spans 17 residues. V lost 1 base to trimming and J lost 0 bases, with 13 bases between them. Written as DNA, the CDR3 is TGCGCCAGCAGCCAAGGGCCATCACCCAGCTCCTACAATGAGCAGTTCTTC. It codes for CASSQGPSPSSYNEQFF.

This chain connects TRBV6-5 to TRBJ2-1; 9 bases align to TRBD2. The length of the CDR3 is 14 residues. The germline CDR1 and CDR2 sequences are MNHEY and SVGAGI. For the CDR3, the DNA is TGTGCTTCCTCGCAACTAGCGGGCCACAATGAGCAGTTCTTC. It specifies CASSQLAGHNEQFF.

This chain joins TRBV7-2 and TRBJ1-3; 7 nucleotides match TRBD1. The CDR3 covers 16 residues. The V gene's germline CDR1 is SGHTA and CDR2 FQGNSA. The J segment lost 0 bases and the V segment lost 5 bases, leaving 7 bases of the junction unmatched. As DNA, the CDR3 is TGTGCCAGCAGCCTACAGGGGACCCCCTCTGGAAACACCATATATTTT. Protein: CASSLQGTPSGNTIYF. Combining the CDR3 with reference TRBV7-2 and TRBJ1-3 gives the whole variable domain GAGVSQSPSNKVTEKGKDVELRCDPISGHTALYWYRQSLGQGLEFLIYFQGNSAPDKSGLPSDRFSAERTGGSVSTLTIQRTQQEDSAVYLCASSLQGTPSGNTIYFGEGSWLTVV.

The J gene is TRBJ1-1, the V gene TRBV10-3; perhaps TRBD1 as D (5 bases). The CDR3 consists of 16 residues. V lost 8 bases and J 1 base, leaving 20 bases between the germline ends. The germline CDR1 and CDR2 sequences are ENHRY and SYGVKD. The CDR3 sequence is CAISPNSGRGNTEAFF. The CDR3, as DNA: TGTGCCATCTCTCCAAACTCAGGTAGGGGGAACACTGAAGCTTTCTTT.

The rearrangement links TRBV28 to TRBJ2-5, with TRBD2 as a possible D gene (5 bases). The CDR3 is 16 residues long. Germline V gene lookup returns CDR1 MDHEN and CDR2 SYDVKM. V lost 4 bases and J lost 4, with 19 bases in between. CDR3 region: CASSSPRAGGRETQYF. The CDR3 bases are TGTGCCAGCAGTTCCCCAAGGGCGGGCGGTCGAGAGACCCAGTACTTC. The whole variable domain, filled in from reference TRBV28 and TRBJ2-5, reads DVKVTQSSRYLVKRTGEKVFLECVQDMDHENMFWYRQDPGLGLRLIYFSYDVKMKEKGDIPEGYSVSREKKERFSLILESASTNQTSMYLCASSSPRAGGRETQYFGPGTRLLVL.